The next 30 T cell receptor beta chains were all read from a single sample in a study of blood T cell repertoires in COVID-19 (TCRdb year 2020). Library preparation used the immunoSEQ multiplex PCR assay. TCRdb provides this immuneACCESS table in a form limited to in-frame rearrangements. Some clones are lacking; in checked studies, under half of them reflect an unresolved V gene, and why the rest are absent is not known. This sample lists almost 70,000 clones; 79% were detected once. Around 47% of the sample lies in the top ten. The material sequenced was peripheral blood. These receptors originate from a human donor in a cohort sampled during active COVID-19.

V gene TRBV2 combines with J gene TRBJ2-5; D is undetermined. This CDR3 is 11 amino acids long. Trimming stripped 7 bases from V and 2 bases from J, with 5 bases between. Germline CDR1 reads SNHLY; CDR2 reads FYNNEI. The CDR3 DNA follows: TGTGCCAGCACCAGGCAAGAGACCCAGTACTTC. Encoded protein: CASTRQETQYF.

This rearrangement joins TRBV7-9 to TRBJ1-6; D unresolved. Germline CDR1 is SEHNR and CDR2 is FQNEAQ (reference sequence). Trimming took 7 bases from V and 10 from J, leaving 11 bases between them. The CDR3 covers 12 residues. The CDR3 reads CASTMNESPLHF. In DNA form, the CDR3 reads TGTGCCAGCACCATGAACGAGTCACCCCTCCACTTT. The full variable domain, completed using reference TRBV7-9 and TRBJ1-6, is DTGVSQNPRHKITKRGQNVTFRCDPISEHNRLYWYRQTLGQGPEFLTYFQNEAQLEKSRLLSDRFSAERPKGSFSTLEIQRTEQGDSAMYLCASTMNESPLHFGNGTRLTVT.

The table lists this clone with a few counts. The chain joins TRBV5-6 to TRBJ2-1, with 12 bases that match TRBD2. V was clipped by 4 bases and J by 7 bases; unmatched bases: 9. This CDR3 has 16 residues. Germline V gives CDR1 SGHDT, CDR2 YYEEEE. The CDR3 here is CASSLRTSGNDNEQFF. For the CDR3, the DNA is TGTGCCAGCAGCCTGAGGACTAGCGGGAATGATAATGAGCAGTTCTTC.

The chain employs TRBV5-4 and TRBJ2-1; 7 bases align to TRBD1. With V trimmed by 4 bases and J by 5 bases, 3 bases remained unmatched. The CDR3 is 13 amino acids. Germline assignment: CDR1 SGHNT and CDR2 YYREEE (reference sequence). The CDR3 DNA is TGTGCCAGCAGCGGGACAGTTCACAATGAGCAGTTCTTC. This gives the protein CASSGTVHNEQFF. Combining the CDR3 with reference TRBV5-4 and TRBJ2-1 gives the whole variable domain ETGVTQSPTHLIKTRGQQVTLRCSSQSGHNTVSWYQQALGQGPQFIFQYYREEENGRGNFPPRFSGLQFPNYSSELNVNALELDDSALYLCASSGTVHNEQFFGPGTRLTVL.

J is TRBJ2-5 and V is TRBV7-2; 10 bases are shared with TRBD2. Unmatched junction bases numbered 6, after V lost 6 bases and J lost 5 bases. Germline V gene data show CDR1 as SGHTA and CDR2 as FQGNSA. This CDR3 is 14 amino acids long. CDR3 sequence (DNA): TGTGCCAGCAGGGCCCCTAGCGGGGGTGAGACCCAGTACTTC. It translates to CASRAPSGGETQYF.

The rearrangement links TRBV7-2 to TRBJ1-2; 7 positions match TRBD1. The CDR3 extends over 16 amino acids. Per the germline V gene, CDR1 is SGHTA and CDR2 is FQGNSA. With 5 bases clipped from V and 2 bases from J, the junction kept 11 bases outside the gene matches. The CDR3, as DNA: TGTGCCAGCAGCACCCGACGGACAGGAGACAACTATGGCTACACCTTC. It encodes CASSTRRTGDNYGYTF. The full variable domain, rest sourced from reference TRBV7-2 and TRBJ1-2, is GAGVSQSPSNKVTEKGKDVELRCDPISGHTALYWYRQSLGQGLEFLIYFQGNSAPDKSGLPSDRFSAERTGGSVSTLTIQRTQQEDSAVYLCASSTRRTGDNYGYTFGSGTRLTVV.

This chain links TRBV9 with TRBJ1-4, with D unclear. The germline V gene has CDR1 SGDLS and CDR2 YYNGEE. Between the trimmed V and J ends, which lost 0 bases and 8 bases, there was a span of 14 bases. The CDR3 has 15 residues. This CDR3 reads CASSVAIGFGEKLFF. The CDR3 coding sequence is TGTGCCAGCAGCGTAGCTATTGGCTTCGGGGAAAAACTGTTTTTT.

This rearrangement joins TRBV19 to TRBJ2-7; 9 bases line up with TRBD2. This CDR3 spans 16 amino acids. The V and J ends lost 0 bases and 2 bases, in that order; junction bases with no gene match: 5. CDR1 and CDR2 from the germline V gene are LNHDA and SQIVND (reference sequence). The CDR3 sequence is CASSIDRASGTYEQYF. The CDR3 DNA reads as TGTGCCAGTAGTATAGATAGGGCTAGCGGGACCTACGAGCAGTACTTC.

This clone was seen a single time. The chain uses TRBV6-5 and TRBJ1-3; TRBD1 matches 7 bases. The CDR3 covers 14 residues. V lost 6 bases to trimming and J lost 0 bases; unmatched junction nucleotides: 2. The V gene's germline CDR1 is MNHEY and CDR2 SVGAGI. The CDR3 sequence is CASRGDSSGNTIYF. CDR3 sequence (DNA): TGTGCCAGCAGGGGGGACAGCTCTGGAAACACCATATATTTT.

CDR3 DNA: TGTGCCAGCAGCTCAACAGGGGGCGCTTTCTATGAAAAACTGTTTTTT. Translated, it gives CASSSTGGAFYEKLFF. The rearrangement joins TRBV11-2 to TRBJ1-4, with 9 bases matching TRBD1. This CDR3 has 16 residues. In germline, CDR1 is SGHAT, CDR2 FQNNGV. After removal of 4 bases from V and 6 bases from J, the junction contained 9 bases not matched to a gene.

V and J are TRBV6-6 and TRBJ2-5, with no clear D. V was cut by 5 bases and J by 2 bases, with 12 bases left in between. The CDR3 covers 14 residues. The germline V gene has CDR1 MNHNY and CDR2 SVGAGI (reference sequence). This chain's CDR3 is CASSPRSAQETQYF. CDR3 DNA: TGTGCCAGCAGTCCCCGCTCAGCGCAAGAGACCCAGTACTTC.

CDR3 sequence (DNA): TGTGCCACCAGTGATCGGGACAGGGACCCATACCGCTCTGGAAACACCATATATTTT. Translating gives CATSDRDRDPYRSGNTIYF. The chain links TRBV24-1 to TRBJ1-3, with 9 bases lining up with TRBD1. The CDR3 consists of 19 residues. V was clipped by 3 bases and J by 0 bases; unmatched bases: 11. Germline assignment: CDR1 KGHDR and CDR2 SFDVKD.

The V call is TRBV5-6, the J call TRBJ1-2; TRBD1 aligns across 8 bases. CDR1 is SGHDT and CDR2 is YYEEEE in the germline V gene. This CDR3 region has 14 residues. After removal of 0 bases from V and 12 bases from J, the junction contained 10 bases not matched to a gene. The CDR3 loop is CASSLAWTGYSDTF. DNA of the CDR3: TGTGCCAGCAGCTTGGCTTGGACAGGGTATTCCGACACCTTC.

This rearrangement joins TRBV20-1 to TRBJ2-3, with D perhaps matching TRBD2 (6 bases). Germline-derived CDR1 and CDR2 are DFQATT and SNEGSKA (reference sequence). V dropped 3 bases and J dropped 3 bases, with 13 bases sitting between them. The CDR3 totals 14 residues. Here the CDR3 DNA reads TGCAGTGCTAGTGCTAGCGAGTGGACAGATACGCAGTATTTT. It yields the protein CSASASEWTDTQYF.

In this sample, this clone turned up many times. CDR3 amino acids: CASSPGGVSNTEAFF. DNA of the CDR3: TGTGCCAGTAGCCCCGGAGGAGTTAGCAACACTGAAGCTTTCTTT. The rearrangement joins TRBV19 to TRBJ1-1; D gene ambiguous. This CDR3 is 15 amino acids long. Germline values: CDR1 LNHDA, CDR2 SQIVND (reference sequence). The germline V and J ends were trimmed by 6 bases and 2 bases, with 16 bases remaining between them.

This chain joins TRBV21-1 and TRBJ2-2; TRBD1, the table's D call, lacks a check against the DNA. TRBV21-1 is listed as a pseudogene. This CDR3 has 16 residues. CDR3: CASSKNVTVNTGELFF. The CDR3 nucleotides are TGTGCCAGCAGCAAAAACGTGACAGTGAACACCGGGGAGCTGTTTTTT.

The chain combines TRBV7-8 with TRBJ2-5, with 8 nucleotides matching TRBD1. The CDR3 runs to 16 residues. CDR1 SGHVS and CDR2 FQNEAQ come from the germline V gene. The trim removed 2 bases at V and 6 bases at J, leaving 11 bases unmatched. The DNA for the CDR3 is TGTGCCAGCAGCTTAACCGGACAGGGAAGGGCAAAGACCCAGTACTTC. It encodes CASSLTGQGRAKTQYF.

Note on this clone: Other DNA sequences within the sample encode an identical CDR3. The chain employs TRBV5-1 and TRBJ2-7, with TRBD1 identical over 8 bases. The junction had 4 bases not matched to a gene; V was cut back by 0 bases and J by 2 bases. The CDR3 is 15 amino acids. Germline V gene data show CDR1 as SGHRS and CDR2 as YFSETQ. The CDR3, as DNA: TGCGCCAGCAGCTTGGAGTCAGGGGGCACCTACGAGCAGTACTTC. It specifies CASSLESGGTYEQYF.

The CDR3, as DNA: TGTGCCAGCAGCGTAGGAGGGGGCGCGAGTGGGGCCAACGTCCTGACTTTC. It yields the protein CASSVGGGASGANVLTF. V gene TRBV9 combines with J gene TRBJ2-6; 7 nucleotides line up with TRBD1. The CDR3 totals 17 residues. Looked up from germline, CDR1 is SGDLS and CDR2 is YYNGEE. With V trimmed by 0 bases and J by 3 bases, 6 bases remained unmatched.

The rearrangement uses TRBV24-1 and TRBJ1-3; no clear D. The V end was cut by 12 bases, the J end by 3 bases, with 17 bases between. The CDR3 consists of 14 residues. Germline V gives CDR1 KGHDR, CDR2 SFDVKD. The DNA of the CDR3 is TGTGCCGACGTGTCTGGGCAGGTTGGAAACACCATATATTTT. Its translation: CADVSGQVGNTIYF.

This chain joins TRBV19 and TRBJ1-1, with 9 bases fitting TRBD1. V lost 7 bases, J lost 4 bases, and 7 bases stayed unmatched. The CDR3 sequence is 14 residues long. The germline gives CDR1 LNHDA, CDR2 SQIVND (reference sequence). CDR3 in DNA: TGTGCCAGTAAAATAGGGACAGGGCCCACTGAAGCTTTCTTT. It yields the protein CASKIGTGPTEAFF.

Here the CDR3 DNA reads TGTGCCAGTCAGAACAGGGCCCCGAACACTGAAGCTTTCTTT. This gives the protein CASQNRAPNTEAFF. This chain uses TRBV6-5 with TRBJ1-1, with a tentative D call TRBD1 (6 bases). The V end lost 9 bases, the J end lost 1 base, and 15 bases lay between the germline ends. The CDR3 spans 14 residues. Looked up from germline, CDR1 is MNHEY and CDR2 is SVGAGI.

The V call is TRBV5-4, the J call TRBJ2-6; D is unresolved. Germline values: CDR1 SGHNT, CDR2 YYREEE (reference sequence). Trimming took 2 bases from V and 3 from J, leaving 3 bases between them. The CDR3 runs 13 residues. CDR3 region: CASSFVGANVLTF. The CDR3 DNA reads TGTGCCAGCAGCTTCGTTGGGGCCAACGTCCTGACTTTC.

This clone was seen more than once but under ten times. The chain joins TRBV7-2 to TRBJ2-2, with D perhaps matching TRBD2 (6 bases). V lost 4 bases and J lost 3, with 12 bases in between. Germline assignment: CDR1 SGHTA and CDR2 FQGNSA. This CDR3 region has 15 residues. The CDR3 nucleotides read TGTGCCAGCAGCTACGGCGGGACTGACACCGGGGAGCTGTTTTTT. This encodes CASSYGGTDTGELFF.

The V and J genes are TRBV10-2 and TRBJ2-1, with 12 bases fitting TRBD2. The CDR3 loop spans 16 amino acids. J was trimmed by 1 base and V by 3 bases; bases with no gene match: 1. Germline CDR1 WSHSY, CDR2 SAAADI. The CDR3 sequence is CASSDLAGGSYNEQFF. Written as DNA, the CDR3 is TGCGCCAGCAGTGACCTAGCGGGAGGGTCCTACAATGAGCAGTTCTTC.

The J gene is TRBJ2-1, the V gene TRBV24-1; TRBD1 matches 11 bases. The CDR3 extends over 17 amino acids. The V and J ends lost 2 bases and 3 bases, in that order; junction bases with no gene match: 5. CDR1 and CDR2 from the germline V gene are KGHDR and SFDVKD. The CDR3 sequence is CATSDSRDRGFYNEQFF. The CDR3 DNA reads as TGTGCCACCAGTGATTCCCGGGACAGGGGGTTCTACAATGAGCAGTTCTTC.

The gene calls are TRBV18 and TRBJ2-1, with 8 bases that match TRBD1. This CDR3 has 15 amino acids. J was trimmed by 7 bases and V by 1 base; bases with no gene match: 6. The germline CDR1 and CDR2 sequences are KGHSH and LQKENI. The DNA for the CDR3 is TGTGCCAGCTCACCACGGGCTACAGGGGGGAATGAGCAGTTCTTC. Translated, it gives CASSPRATGGNEQFF.

This clone was detected only a few times. The chain has TRBV27 and TRBJ1-5, with 9 bases matching TRBD1. Germline CDR1 reads MNHEY; CDR2 reads SMNVEV (reference sequence). V trimming: 5 bases; J trimming: 0 bases; junction bases outside the gene matches: 5. This CDR3 spans 16 amino acids. The DNA for the CDR3 is TGTGCCAGCAGTCTACAGGGGGCGAGTAGCAATCAGCCCCAGCATTTT. This codes for CASSLQGASSNQPQHF.

The J gene is TRBJ2-7, the V gene TRBV5-6, with 11 bases that match TRBD1. Germline CDR1 is SGHDT and CDR2 is YYEEEE. The junction had 4 bases not matched to a gene; V was cut back by 5 bases and J by 0 bases. The CDR3 runs to 15 residues. CDR3 nucleotides: TGTGCCAGCAGGGACAGGGGGCCCCTCTCCTACGAGCAGTACTTC. Its translation: CASRDRGPLSYEQYF. The complete variable domain, with remaining parts taken from reference TRBV5-6 and TRBJ2-7, reads DAGVTQSPTHLIKTRGQQVTLRCSPKSGHDTVSWYQQALGQGPQFIFQYYEEEERQRGNFPDRFSGHQFPNYSSELNVNALLLGDSALYLCASRDRGPLSYEQYFGPGTRLTVT.

This chain uses TRBV7-8 with TRBJ2-6; 7 bases fit TRBD1. The germline V gene has CDR1 SGHVS and CDR2 FQNEAQ. The CDR3 extends over 19 amino acids. V dropped 4 bases and J dropped 4; count of bases not matched to a gene: 16. The CDR3 bases are TGTGCCAGCAGCTGGAAGGACAGGCTGACACGGAGGGGGGCCAACGTCCTGACTTTC. Its protein product is CASSWKDRLTRRGANVLTF.